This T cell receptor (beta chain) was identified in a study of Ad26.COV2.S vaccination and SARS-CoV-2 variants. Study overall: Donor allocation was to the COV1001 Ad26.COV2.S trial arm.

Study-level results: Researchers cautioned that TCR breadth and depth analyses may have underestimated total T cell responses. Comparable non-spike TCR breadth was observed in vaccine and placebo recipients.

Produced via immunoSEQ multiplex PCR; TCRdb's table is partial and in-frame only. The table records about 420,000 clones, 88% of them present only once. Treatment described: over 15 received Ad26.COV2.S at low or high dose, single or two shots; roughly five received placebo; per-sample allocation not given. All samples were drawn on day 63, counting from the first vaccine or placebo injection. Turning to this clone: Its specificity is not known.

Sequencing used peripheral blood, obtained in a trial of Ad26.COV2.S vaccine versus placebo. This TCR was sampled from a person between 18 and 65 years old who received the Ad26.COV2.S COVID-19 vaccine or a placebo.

The CDR3 sequence is CASSVEHGTDTQYF. The CDR3 region has the DNA TGTGCCAGCAGCGTCGAGCACGGTACAGATACGCAGTATTTT. This rearrangement joins TRBV6-5 to TRBJ2-3; D is unresolved. The ends were cut back, 6 bases at V and 3 bases at J, with 13 bases in the middle. Germline V gene data show CDR1 as MNHEY and CDR2 as SVGAGI. The CDR3 sequence is 14 residues long.